This T cell receptor (beta chain) was recorded in a study of T cell repertoires in cytomegalovirus infection. Study summary: Carrying CMV and the relevant HLA type showed in public TCR beta signatures.

V shed 5 bases and J shed 6 bases, with 24 bases lying between them. The CDR3 is 17 residues long. Germline V gives CDR1 SGDLS, CDR2 YYNGEE. TCRdb processed the reads anew with MiXCR; each CDR3 protein has one entry. The sample has some 300,000 distinct CDR3 sequences, 17% seen once. V usage is TRBV9 and J usage is TRBJ1-3; D possibly corresponds to TRBD1 (6 bases). What was sequenced was PBMCs. The receptor was isolated from a human donor in good health (CMV status not recorded). Some clones in this sample may be carry-over from other donors' samples. The CDR3 DNA reads TGTGCCAGCAGTGTTAGCCCCGGGACACAACGTCTAAACACCATATATTTT. Amino acids: CASSVSPGTQRLNTIYF.